Presented here are 7 T cell receptor beta chains from one specimen sequenced in a study of T cell responses to AZD1222 COVID-19 vaccine. Data came from immunoSEQ multiplex PCR; TCRdb stores just in-frame clones and leaves some out. In the table there are 150,000 to 200,000 clones, roughly 90% of which are singletons. The input for sequencing was peripheral blood, taken on day 0 of AZD1222 vaccination. These receptors originate from an adult in good health.

The rearrangement joins TRBV9 to TRBJ1-2, with 7 positions matching TRBD1. Germline CDR1 and CDR2: SGDLS and YYNGEE. The ends lost 4 bases at V and 3 bases at J; junction bases unmatched: 6. CDR3 size: 14 residues. The CDR3 loop reads CASSPPTGDYGYTF. The CDR3 DNA is TGTGCCAGCAGCCCCCCTACAGGGGACTATGGCTACACCTTC.

V gene TRBV7-9 combines with J gene TRBJ1-2, with 8 bases aligning to TRBD1. V was clipped by 2 bases and J by 7 bases; unmatched bases: 3. This CDR3 comprises 13 residues. Germline V gives CDR1 SEHNR, CDR2 FQNEAQ (reference sequence). The DNA for the CDR3 is TGTGCCAGCAGCTTACAGGGGGCGCCTGGCTACACCTTC. Translating gives CASSLQGAPGYTF. Using reference TRBV7-9 and TRBJ1-2 for the parts outside the CDR3, the full variable domain is DTGVSQNPRHKITKRGQNVTFRCDPISEHNRLYWYRQTLGQGPEFLTYFQNEAQLEKSRLLSDRFSAERPKGSFSTLEIQRTEQGDSAMYLCASSLQGAPGYTFGSGTRLTVV.

The J gene is TRBJ1-1, the V gene TRBV7-9; the D is unclear. Trimming took 1 base from V and 5 from J, leaving 5 bases between them. The CDR3 contains 12 residues. CDR1 and CDR2 (germline): SEHNR, FQNEAQ (reference sequence). CDR3 amino acids: CASSLGVTEAFF. The CDR3 DNA sequence: TGTGCCAGCAGCTTAGGAGTAACTGAAGCTTTCTTT.

The V gene is TRBV5-8, the J gene TRBJ2-7; D possibly uses TRBD1 or TRBD2 (5 bases each). CDR1 and CDR2 from the germline V gene are SGHTS and YDEGEE. V lost 4 bases, J lost 4 bases, and 15 bases lay in between. The CDR3 extends over 14 amino acids. This chain's CDR3 is CASSPGRARYEQYF. As DNA, the CDR3 is TGTGCCAGCAGCCCGGGACGGGCGCGATACGAGCAGTACTTC.

The rearrangement links TRBV6-1 to TRBJ1-1; possible D gene TRBD1, 5 bases. The germline V gene has CDR1 MNHNS and CDR2 SASEGT. The CDR3 is 16 amino acids. Trimming removed 4 bases from V and 8 bases from J, with 23 bases in between. The CDR3 sequence is CASSVPPGTFTAEAFF. The CDR3 nucleotides are TGTGCCAGCAGTGTCCCACCAGGGACTTTCACGGCGGAAGCTTTCTTT.

The V and J genes are TRBV18 and TRBJ2-7; D gene unclear. CDR3 length: 12 amino acids. V dropped 6 bases and J dropped 4 bases, with 10 bases sitting between them. Germline V lookup: CDR1 KGHSH, CDR2 LQKENI. CDR3 nucleotides: TGTGCCAGCTCGCCAGTAAATTACGAGCAGTACTTC. As protein: CASSPVNYEQYF. The full variable domain, completed using reference TRBV18 and TRBJ2-7, is NAGVMQNPRHLVRRRGQEARLRCSPMKGHSHVYWYRQLPEEGLKFMVYLQKENIIDESGMPKERFSAEFPKEGPSILRIQQVVRGDSAAYFCASSPVNYEQYFGPGTRLTVT.

As for this clone: Different DNA sequences within this sample yield the same CDR3. V is TRBV12-3 or TRBV12-4 and J is TRBJ1-5; D unclear. The V end was cut by 2 bases, the J end by 1 base, with 3 bases between. The length of the CDR3 is 13 residues. DNA for the CDR3: TGTGCCAGCAGTTTATCCAGCAATCAGCCCCAGCATTTT. Encoded protein: CASSLSSNQPQHF.